Listed here are 5 T cell receptor beta chains from one sample, sequenced in a study of CD8+CD57+ T cells in acquired aplastic anemia. The template used for profiling TCR beta VDJ and CDR3 was genomic DNA. MiXCR was run by TCRdb on the reads, yielding one entry per CDR3 protein. The sample carries 150,000 to 200,000 distinct CDR3 sequences, roughly 64% recorded once. Input material: sorted CD4+, CD8+, or CD8+CD57+ T cells (not recorded which) from PBMCs. These receptors originate from a human donor with severe aplastic anemia or a healthy control (not recorded which).

This chain uses TRBV4-3 with TRBJ2-7; TRBD1 matches at 8 bases. CDR1 and CDR2 from the germline V gene are LGHNA and YSLEER. J gave up 6 bases and V 0 bases, and 4 bases lay outside the gene matches. The CDR3 is 14 amino acids. This chain's CDR3 is CASSQETGVAEQYF. In DNA form, the CDR3 reads TGCGCCAGCAGCCAAGAGACAGGGGTGGCCGAGCAGTACTTC.

V and J are TRBV20-1 and TRBJ1-1, with unresolved D. Per germline, CDR1 DFQATT and CDR2 SNEGSKA (reference sequence). The V end was cut by 3 bases, the J end by 1 base, with 12 bases between. The CDR3 is 14 amino acids. The CDR3 nucleotides are TGCAGTGCTAGCCCCCACGCAGGGAACACTGAAGCTTTCTTT. It translates to CSASPHAGNTEAFF.

The V call is TRBV7-3, the J call TRBJ2-6, with 8 bases matching TRBD1. Germline CDR1 and CDR2: SGHTA and FQGTGA. V gave up 8 bases and J gave up 3 bases; unmatched junction bases: 6. This CDR3 has 15 residues. The CDR3, as DNA: TGTGCCAGCGGACAGGGCTCTCATGGGGCCAACGTCCTGACTTTC. Its protein is CASGQGSHGANVLTF.

This clonotype came up many times. CDR3 sequence: CASSHRQKSEAFF. The DNA for the CDR3 is TGTGCCAGCAGCCACCGACAGAAGAGTGAAGCTTTCTTT. The rearrangement joins TRBV14 to TRBJ1-1; TRBD1 is a possible D gene (5 bases). This CDR3 has 13 residues. With 3 bases removed from V and 7 bases from J, the gap between germline ends came to 12 bases. Germline V gives CDR1 SGHDN, CDR2 FVKESK.

This chain links TRBV7-9 with TRBJ2-1; TRBD1 is a possible D gene (6 bases). With 5 bases removed from V and 8 bases from J, the gap between germline ends came to 16 bases. The CDR3 contains 14 residues. Germline V lookup: CDR1 SEHNR, CDR2 FQNEAQ (reference sequence). This CDR3 is CASSAGTPVDEQFF. The DNA of the CDR3 is TGTGCCAGCAGCGCCGGGACACCGGTCGATGAGCAGTTCTTC.